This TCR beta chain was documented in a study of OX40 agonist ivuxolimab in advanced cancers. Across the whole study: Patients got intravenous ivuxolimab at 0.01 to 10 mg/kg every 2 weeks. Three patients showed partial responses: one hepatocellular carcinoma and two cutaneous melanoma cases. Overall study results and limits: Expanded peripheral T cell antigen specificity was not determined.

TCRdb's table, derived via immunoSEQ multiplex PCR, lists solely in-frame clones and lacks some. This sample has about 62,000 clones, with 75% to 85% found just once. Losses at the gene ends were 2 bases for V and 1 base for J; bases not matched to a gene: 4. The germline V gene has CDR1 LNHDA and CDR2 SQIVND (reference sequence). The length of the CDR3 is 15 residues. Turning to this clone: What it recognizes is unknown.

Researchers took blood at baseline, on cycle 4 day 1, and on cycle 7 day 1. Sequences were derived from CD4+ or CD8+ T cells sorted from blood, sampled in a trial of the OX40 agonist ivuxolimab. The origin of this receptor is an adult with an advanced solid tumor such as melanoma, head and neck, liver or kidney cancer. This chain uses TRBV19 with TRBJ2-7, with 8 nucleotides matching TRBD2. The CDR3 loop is CASSILAGPSYEQYF. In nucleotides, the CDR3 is TGTGCCAGTAGTATATTAGCGGGACCATCCTACGAGCAGTACTTC.